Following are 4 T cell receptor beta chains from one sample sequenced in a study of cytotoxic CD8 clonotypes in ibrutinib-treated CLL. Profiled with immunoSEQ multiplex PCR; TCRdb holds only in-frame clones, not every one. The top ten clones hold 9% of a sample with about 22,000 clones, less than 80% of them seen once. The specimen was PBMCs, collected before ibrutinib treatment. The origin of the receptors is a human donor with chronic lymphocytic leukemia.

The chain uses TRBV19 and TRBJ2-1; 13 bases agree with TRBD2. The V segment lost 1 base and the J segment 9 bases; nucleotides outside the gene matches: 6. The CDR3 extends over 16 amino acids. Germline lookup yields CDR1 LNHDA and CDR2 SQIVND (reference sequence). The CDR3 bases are TGTGCCAGTAGTATAGGAGGACTAGCGGGAGAAACTGAGCAGTTCTTC. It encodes CASSIGGLAGETEQFF.

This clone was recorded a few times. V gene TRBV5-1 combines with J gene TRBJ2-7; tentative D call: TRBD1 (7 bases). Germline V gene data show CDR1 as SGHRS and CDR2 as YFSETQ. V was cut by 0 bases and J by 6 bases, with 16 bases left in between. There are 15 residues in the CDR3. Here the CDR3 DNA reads TGCGCCAGCAGCTTGGTACAGGGGACTTGGGGCGAGCAGTACTTC. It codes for CASSLVQGTWGEQYF.

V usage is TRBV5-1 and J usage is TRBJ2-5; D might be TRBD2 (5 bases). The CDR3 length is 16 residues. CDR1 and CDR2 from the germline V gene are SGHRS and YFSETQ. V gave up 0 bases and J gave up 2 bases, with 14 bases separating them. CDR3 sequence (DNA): TGCGCCAGCAGCTTGGGGACGGGGTTAGGGCAAGAGACCCAGTACTTC. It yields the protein CASSLGTGLGQETQYF.

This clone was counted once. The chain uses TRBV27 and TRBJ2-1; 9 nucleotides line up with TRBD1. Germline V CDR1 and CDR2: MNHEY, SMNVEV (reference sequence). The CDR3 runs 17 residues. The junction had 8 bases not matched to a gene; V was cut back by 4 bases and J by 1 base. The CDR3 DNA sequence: TGTGCCAGCAGTTCAGGGTGGGGGACAGGGTCCTACAATGAGCAGTTCTTC. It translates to CASSSGWGTGSYNEQFF.